The 21 T cell receptor beta chains below were found in one sample sequenced in a study of shared clonotypes between healthy human individuals. The assay was immunoSEQ multiplex PCR, and TCRdb's table has in-frame clones only and misses some. The table lists roughly 700,000 clones, approximately 74% of them singletons. Sequences were obtained from memory CD4+ T cells sorted from blood. The subset: CD45RA-negative fraction. The receptors derive from a woman aged 25-40 years in good health.

This chain uses TRBV25-1 with TRBJ1-5; D not certain. CDR1 MGHDK and CDR2 SYGVNS come from the germline V gene. CDR3 length: 16 amino acids. V lost 3 bases and J lost 0, with 12 bases in between. The CDR3: CASSEEGFGSNQPQHF. CDR3 in DNA: TGTGCCAGCAGTGAGGAGGGATTCGGTAGCAATCAGCCCCAGCATTTT.

This chain uses TRBV10-3 with TRBJ2-5, with TRBD2 matching over 7 bases. V gave up 2 bases and J gave up 4 bases; unmatched junction bases: 10. The CDR3 is made up of 16 amino acids. Per germline, CDR1 ENHRY and CDR2 SYGVKD. As DNA, the CDR3 is TGTGCCATCAGTGAGATGGGTACGGGAGGTCGAGAGACCCAGTACTTC. Protein product: CAISEMGTGGRETQYF.

The V gene is TRBV6-5, the J gene TRBJ1-4; maybe TRBD1 (5 bases). Trimming cost V 2 bases and J 3 bases, with 7 bases left between them. The germline gives CDR1 MNHEY, CDR2 SVGAGI. The CDR3 contains 14 residues. The CDR3 region is CASSYGAANEKLFF. In DNA form, the CDR3 reads TGTGCCAGCAGTTACGGGGCAGCTAATGAAAAACTGTTTTTT.

The gene calls are TRBV18 and TRBJ1-4; D remains ambiguous. V lost 4 bases, J lost 3 bases, and 6 bases lay in between. There are 13 residues in the CDR3. Germline V CDR1 and CDR2: KGHSH, LQKENI. This chain's CDR3 is CASSLQSNEKLFF. Here the CDR3 DNA reads TGTGCCAGCTCACTACAGTCTAATGAAAAACTGTTTTTT.

A word on this clone: The sample has other DNA sequences that encode this CDR3 too. This rearrangement joins TRBV28 to TRBJ2-3; the D call may be TRBD1 or TRBD2 (5 bases each). Germline values: CDR1 MDHEN, CDR2 SYDVKM. V was pared by 8 bases and J by 0 bases, with 6 bases between. This CDR3 is 12 amino acids long. The CDR3, as DNA: TGTGCCAGCGGGACGAGCACAGATACGCAGTATTTT. Amino acid sequence: CASGTSTDTQYF.

The chain recombines TRBV27 with TRBJ2-7; 8 nucleotides agree with TRBD2. The CDR3 totals 16 residues. V was pared by 2 bases and J by 3 bases, with 9 bases of the junction left unmatched. Per the germline V gene, CDR1 is MNHEY and CDR2 is SMNVEV (reference sequence). The CDR3: CASSLVLSGGNYEQYF. For the CDR3, the DNA is TGTGCCAGCAGTTTAGTCTTGAGCGGGGGAAACTACGAGCAGTACTTC.

The rearrangement uses TRBV7-9 and TRBJ2-2, with D perhaps matching TRBD1 (5 bases). CDR1 SEHNR and CDR2 FQNEAQ come from the germline V gene (reference sequence). V was pared by 6 bases and J by 5 bases, with 16 bases between. CDR3 length equals 15 residues. The CDR3 is CASRVAGAFTGELFF. DNA for the CDR3: TGTGCCAGCAGGGTCGCTGGGGCTTTTACCGGGGAGCTGTTTTTT.

This chain links TRBV2 with TRBJ2-2; no clear D. Trimming removed 7 bases at V and 4 bases at J, with 10 bases between. This CDR3 has 13 amino acids. Per germline, CDR1 SNHLY and CDR2 FYNNEI. CDR3 amino acids: CASTWASTGELFF. The CDR3 region has the DNA TGTGCCAGCACCTGGGCGTCCACCGGGGAGCTGTTTTTT.

Regarding this clone: At one end, the junction sequence differs from germline, possibly due to a read error. In the same sample, other DNA sequences code for this CDR3. The chain couples TRBV11-2 to TRBJ2-1; D might be TRBD1 (5 bases). The V gene's germline CDR1 is SGHAT and CDR2 FQNNGV. The CDR3 totals 13 residues. In DNA form, the CDR3 reads TGTGCCAGTAGCTTAACAGGATACAATGAGCAGTTCTTC. It translates to CASSLTGYNEQFF.

The J gene is TRBJ2-1, the V gene TRBV4-1; 7 bases fit TRBD1. The CDR3 has 16 residues. Germline assignment: CDR1 MGHRA and CDR2 YSYEKL. Losses at the gene ends were 11 bases for V and 1 base for J; bases not matched to a gene: 14. The CDR3 bases are TGCGCCCTTCCTTCCCCACAGGGGAGTTCCTACAATGAGCAGTTCTTC. It codes for CALPSPQGSSYNEQFF.

This clone was seen a handful of times. This CDR3 reads CASSLGQGLNEQFF. The DNA of the CDR3 is TGTGCCAGCAGCTTGGGACAGGGGCTCAATGAGCAGTTCTTC. The rearrangement uses TRBV7-9 and TRBJ2-1; 10 nucleotides agree with TRBD1. This CDR3 is built from 14 residues. Unmatched junction bases numbered 2, after V lost 3 bases and J lost 6 bases. Germline V gene lookup returns CDR1 SEHNR and CDR2 FQNEAQ (reference sequence).

The chain carries TRBV30 and TRBJ1-5; possible D gene TRBD1, 6 bases. Trimming cost V 3 bases and J 4 bases, with 13 bases left between them. Germline CDR1 reads GTSNPN; CDR2 reads SVGIG (reference sequence). This CDR3 is built from 14 residues. The CDR3 reads CAWSQGSDNQPQHF. The CDR3 DNA follows: TGTGCCTGGAGCCAGGGGAGCGATAATCAGCCCCAGCATTTT. Full variable domain (remainder filled in from reference TRBV30 and TRBJ1-5): SQTIHQWPATLVQPVGSPLSLECTVEGTSNPNLYWYRQAAGRGLQLLFYSVGIGQISSEVPQNLSASRPQDRQFILSSKKLLLSDSGFYLCAWSQGSDNQPQHFGDGTRLSIL.

The sample holds one count of this clone. The V gene is TRBV7-3, the J gene TRBJ2-3; 9 bases map to TRBD1. CDR3 length: 11 residues. V lost 8 bases and J lost 6; bases outside the gene matches: 0. CDR1 SGHTA and CDR2 FQGTGA come from the germline V gene. The CDR3 DNA follows: TGTGCCAGCGGACAGGGGGATACGCAGTATTTT. Its translation is CASGQGDTQYF.

Of note for this clone: This likely came from a read error, as a far larger clone is one base away. This specimen includes other DNA sequences encoding the same CDR3. The V and J genes are TRBV10-2 and TRBJ1-1, with D perhaps TRBD1 (5 bases). Trimming removed 10 bases from V and 1 base from J, with 16 bases in between. This CDR3 comprises 14 residues. Germline V gene data show CDR1 as WSHSY and CDR2 as SAAADI. CDR3 in amino acids: CATRTFTGNTEAFF. CDR3 in DNA: TGCGCCACTAGGACATTCACAGGGAACACTGAAGCTTTCTTT.

This clone was seen only a few times. The V call is TRBV5-1, the J call TRBJ2-7; 8 positions match TRBD1. The CDR3 covers 16 residues. V gave up 1 base and J gave up 5 bases; unmatched junction bases: 11. CDR1 is SGHRS, CDR2 YFSETQ, per germline. DNA of the CDR3: TGCGCCAGCAGCTTGTCACGGGGGCAGGGGGCGCACGAGCAGTACTTC. As protein: CASSLSRGQGAHEQYF.

V is TRBV28 and J is TRBJ1-1; the D is unclear. Germline V gene lookup returns CDR1 MDHEN and CDR2 SYDVKM. Trimming removed 1 base at V and 8 bases at J, with 11 bases between. This CDR3 region has 13 residues. The CDR3 loop is CASSLYLPGEAFF. The CDR3 DNA follows: TGTGCCAGCAGTTTATACCTCCCAGGAGAAGCTTTCTTT.

CDR3 in DNA: TGTGCCAGCAGGTTTAGCGGGGCCTACGAGCAGTACTTC. Translated, it gives CASRFSGAYEQYF. V and J are TRBV11-2 and TRBJ2-7; TRBD2 aligns across 8 bases. CDR1 is SGHAT, CDR2 FQNNGV, per germline. The CDR3 has 13 amino acids. Unmatched junction bases numbered 3, after V lost 6 bases and J lost 2 bases.

The gene calls are TRBV29-1 and TRBJ2-3; TRBD2 agrees at 16 bases. After removal of 7 bases from V and 4 bases from J, the junction contained 2 bases not matched to a gene. The germline gives CDR1 SQVTM, CDR2 ANQGSEA. This CDR3 contains 14 residues. CDR3: CSAGTSGRADTQYF. Here the CDR3 DNA reads TGCAGCGCAGGGACTAGCGGGAGGGCAGATACGCAGTATTTT.

About this clone itself: A much bigger clone sits one base away, suggesting this may be a read error. This same CDR3 is encoded by further DNA sequences in the sample. The V call is TRBV5-1, the J call TRBJ2-7; 8 bases match TRBD2. V lost 4 bases, J lost 0 bases, and 3 bases stayed unmatched. CDR3 size: 14 residues. CDR1 and CDR2 (germline): SGHRS, YFSETQ. CDR3 nucleotides: TGCGCCAGCAGCGCGAGCGGGAGCTCCTACGAGCAGTACTTC. Translation: CASSASGSSYEQYF.

The chain employs TRBV9 and TRBJ2-5, with D tentatively TRBD1 (5 bases). V shed 4 bases and J shed 5 bases, with 15 bases lying between them. The CDR3 sequence is 14 residues long. The germline V gene encodes CDR1 SGDLS and CDR2 YYNGEE. This CDR3 reads CASSQSLGLETQYF. CDR3 coding DNA: TGTGCCAGCAGCCAAAGTCTGGGGCTGGAGACCCAGTACTTC.

The CDR3 here is CASSSGQGLNYGYTF. CDR3 DNA sequence: TGTGCCAGCAGCTCGGGACAGGGACTTAACTATGGCTACACCTTC. This chain links TRBV5-5 with TRBJ1-2; TRBD1 aligns across 9 bases. This CDR3 comprises 15 residues. Germline CDR1 is SGHKS and CDR2 is YYEKEE (reference sequence). Trimming removed 3 bases from V and 1 base from J; junction bases left unmatched: 4.